These 29 T cell receptor beta chains share one sample of origin, sequenced in a study of blood T cell repertoires in COVID-19. Assay used: immunoSEQ multiplex PCR; TCRdb lists only in-frame clones, some missing. The table records tens of thousands of clones, 80% to 90% of them present only once. The specimen was peripheral blood. Receptors were obtained from a human donor in a cohort sampled during active COVID-19.

V is TRBV5-5 and J is TRBJ2-7, with 12 bases aligning to TRBD2. Germline V gives CDR1 SGHKS, CDR2 YYEKEE (reference sequence). With V trimmed by 5 bases and J by 4 bases, 1 base remained unmatched. The CDR3 length is 13 residues. CDR3 sequence (DNA): TGTGCCAGCAGGACTAGCGGGAGTTACGAGCAGTACTTC. This codes for CASRTSGSYEQYF.

The chain recombines TRBV7-2 with TRBJ1-2; D is ambiguous. The CDR3 consists of 14 residues. The germline V gene has CDR1 SGHTA and CDR2 FQGNSA. V shed 4 bases and J shed 6 bases, with 15 bases lying between them. The CDR3 DNA reads as TGTGCCAGCAGCTACCCGGAAGACTGGAATGGCTACACCTTC. The encoded protein is CASSYPEDWNGYTF.

This sequence joins TRBV24-1 and TRBJ2-1, with TRBD1 matching over 10 bases. This CDR3 has 15 residues. Germline values: CDR1 KGHDR, CDR2 SFDVKD. V lost 4 bases to trimming and J lost 8 bases; unmatched junction nucleotides: 7. CDR3 coding DNA: TGTGCCACCAGTGACTCCCGGGACAGGGGATATGAGCAGTTCTTC. Its protein product is CATSDSRDRGYEQFF.

The rearrangement joins TRBV3-1 (or the pseudogene TRBV3-2) to TRBJ2-2, with a possible D match to TRBD1 (6 bases). The germline V and J ends were trimmed by 1 base and 5 bases, with 14 bases remaining between them. Germline V gives CDR1 LGHDT, CDR2 YNNKEL (reference sequence). The CDR3 runs to 16 residues. The CDR3 loop is CASSQGLGAGTGELFF. The CDR3 DNA follows: TGTGCCAGCAGCCAAGGCTTGGGGGCAGGGACCGGGGAGCTGTTTTTT.

This chain joins TRBV20-1 and TRBJ2-3, with TRBD2 matching 8 bases. Unmatched junction bases numbered 5, after V lost 3 bases and J lost 0 bases. Germline-derived CDR1 and CDR2 are DFQATT and SNEGSKA (reference sequence). The length of the CDR3 is 15 residues. CDR3 nucleotides: TGCAGTGCTAGTACTAGCGGATATAGCACAGATACGCAGTATTTT. It yields the protein CSASTSGYSTDTQYF.

The chain recombines TRBV15 with TRBJ2-1; D not resolved. With 0 bases removed from V and 15 bases from J, the gap between germline ends came to 12 bases. This CDR3 has 12 residues. Germline V gene lookup returns CDR1 LNHNV and CDR2 YYDKDF (reference sequence). CDR3 region: CATSRDRWSWFF. The CDR3 DNA reads as TGTGCCACCAGCAGAGATCGGTGGAGTTGGTTCTTC.

The chain couples TRBV4-1 to TRBJ1-5; TRBD1 agrees at 7 bases. Per germline, CDR1 MGHRA and CDR2 YSYEKL. Trimming at V came to 3 bases and at J to 4 bases, leaving 9 bases not matched to a gene. This CDR3 region has 16 residues. CDR3 loop: CASSQEWGRGNQPQHF. CDR3 coding DNA: TGCGCCAGCAGCCAGGAGTGGGGCAGGGGGAATCAGCCCCAGCATTTT.

The chain links TRBV18 to TRBJ2-7; TRBD2 matches at 13 bases. There are 14 residues in the CDR3. Per the germline V gene, CDR1 is KGHSH and CDR2 is LQKENI. V trimming: 4 bases; J trimming: 6 bases; junction bases outside the gene matches: 3. CDR3 in amino acids: CASSLTSGRIEQYF. The CDR3 nucleotides are TGTGCCAGCTCACTGACTAGCGGGAGGATCGAGCAGTACTTC. The full variable domain, with the rest looked up from reference TRBV18 and TRBJ2-7, is NAGVMQNPRHLVRRRGQEARLRCSPMKGHSHVYWYRQLPEEGLKFMVYLQKENIIDESGMPKERFSAEFPKEGPSILRIQQVVRGDSAAYFCASSLTSGRIEQYFGPGTRLTVT.

This chain uses TRBV5-1 with TRBJ1-1; weak D call: TRBD1 (6 bases). Between the trimmed V and J ends, which lost 0 bases and 10 bases, there was a span of 16 bases. Germline V gene lookup returns CDR1 SGHRS and CDR2 YFSETQ. This CDR3 has 14 amino acids. As DNA, the CDR3 is TGCGCCAGCAGCTTGGGGACAGACGGTCTCCCAGCTTTCTTT. Translated, it gives CASSLGTDGLPAFF.

This clone was recorded a few times. The V and J genes are TRBV19 and TRBJ1-2; D is perhaps TRBD1 (5 bases). Germline V gene sequence: CDR1 LNHDA, CDR2 SQIVND (reference sequence). There are 15 residues in the CDR3. Trimming stripped 7 bases from V and 2 bases from J, with 17 bases between. The CDR3 nucleotides read TGTGCCAGTAAGGCCTGGGGGGAGAAGAACTATGGCTACACCTTC. Protein: CASKAWGEKNYGYTF.

The chain combines TRBV6-1 with TRBJ2-7; the match to TRBD2 covers 7 bases. This CDR3 is built from 14 residues. V lost 1 base to trimming and J lost 5 bases; unmatched junction nucleotides: 5. The V gene's germline CDR1 is MNHNS and CDR2 SASEGT. CDR3 protein: CASSEGTRQNEQYF. The CDR3 nucleotides read TGTGCCAGCAGTGAAGGGACTAGACAAAACGAGCAGTACTTC.

This sequence joins TRBV5-1 and TRBJ2-5; 10 bases map to TRBD2. The CDR3 length is 14 residues. The junction had 1 base not matched to a gene; V was cut back by 0 bases and J by 5 bases. Germline V gene lookup returns CDR1 SGHRS and CDR2 YFSETQ. The CDR3 sequence is CASSLEGLAETQYF. In DNA form, the CDR3 reads TGCGCCAGCAGCTTGGAGGGACTAGCGGAGACCCAGTACTTC.

This clone was observed once. This chain uses TRBV30 with TRBJ2-7; 9 bases fit TRBD2. The CDR3 is 14 residues long. The V segment lost 2 bases and the J segment 5 bases; nucleotides outside the gene matches: 7. CDR1 GTSNPN and CDR2 SVGIG come from the germline V gene (reference sequence). In nucleotides, the CDR3 is TGTGCCTGGAGTAGAGTAGCGGGAGTGAACGAGCAGTACTTC. Translated, it gives CAWSRVAGVNEQYF.

This chain connects TRBV20-1 to TRBJ2-4; weak D call: TRBD2 (5 bases). This CDR3 spans 13 amino acids. Germline CDR1 reads DFQATT; CDR2 reads SNEGSKA (reference sequence). Trimming left V 3 bases short and J 6 bases short, with 12 bases between. CDR3 amino acids: CSASYLGRNIQYF. Here the CDR3 DNA reads TGCAGTGCTAGTTACTTGGGGAGAAACATTCAGTACTTC.

This clone was seen a handful of times. The chain carries TRBV28 and TRBJ2-3; the D gene is possibly TRBD1 (9 bases). The CDR3 spans 15 residues. V was shortened by 5 bases and J by 3 bases, with 15 bases between the two germline ends. Germline values: CDR1 MDHEN, CDR2 SYDVKM. The CDR3 sequence is CASSRGGQGTDTQYF. In DNA, the CDR3 is TGTGCCAGCAGTCGGGGGGGACAGGGAACAGATACGCAGTATTTT. The entire variable domain, with the rest obtained from reference TRBV28 and TRBJ2-3, is as follows: DVKVTQSSRYLVKRTGEKVFLECVQDMDHENMFWYRQDPGLGLRLIYFSYDVKMKEKGDIPEGYSVSREKKERFSLILESASTNQTSMYLCASSRGGQGTDTQYFGPGTRLTVL.

The chain has TRBV5-1 and TRBJ1-1, with TRBD1 as a possible D gene (6 bases). The CDR3 contains 13 residues. Germline V gene sequence: CDR1 SGHRS, CDR2 YFSETQ. The V end lost 4 bases, the J end lost 1 base, and 8 bases lay between the germline ends. The CDR3 DNA follows: TGCGCCAGCAGCGAGGGACAGAACACTGAAGCTTTCTTT. Protein: CASSEGQNTEAFF.

A note on this clone: One junction end disagrees with the germline gene, perhaps due to a read error. The genes are TRBV7-9 and TRBJ2-1; TRBD2 agrees at 8 bases. The CDR3 loop spans 16 amino acids. Germline loops: CDR1 SEHNR, CDR2 FQNEAQ (reference sequence). In DNA, the CDR3 is TGTGCCAGCAGCCCCCAATCGGCGGGAGGCTACGATGAGCAGTTCTTC. Amino acid sequence: CASSPQSAGGYDEQFF.

The chain has TRBV6-5 and TRBJ2-6; possible D gene TRBD1, 6 bases. V lost 6 bases and J 3 bases, leaving 9 bases between the germline ends. This CDR3 has 14 amino acids. Germline CDR1 and CDR2: MNHEY and SVGAGI. CDR3 nucleotides: TGTGCCAGCAGCCGGGACAATGGGGCCAACGTCCTGACTTTC. As protein: CASSRDNGANVLTF.

This clone has a single count. The J gene is TRBJ1-5, the V gene TRBV4-3, with D possibly TRBD1 on 6 matching bases. The germline gives CDR1 LGHNA, CDR2 YSLEER. V dropped 0 bases and J dropped 7 bases, with 13 bases sitting between them. The CDR3 is 15 residues long. CDR3 residues: CASSQERGMGQPQHF. In nucleotides, the CDR3 is TGCGCCAGCAGCCAAGAAAGGGGGATGGGGCAGCCCCAGCATTTT.

The gene calls are TRBV4-1 and TRBJ2-3, with 15 bases that match TRBD2. This CDR3 is 15 amino acids long. J lost 6 bases, V lost 5 bases, and 3 bases had no gene match. Germline V gene sequence: CDR1 MGHRA, CDR2 YSYEKL. The CDR3, as DNA: TGCGCCAGCAGCTCCGGACTAGCGGGAGGGGATACGCAGTATTTT. Its protein product is CASSSGLAGGDTQYF.

This clone appeared once. The rearrangement joins TRBV28 to TRBJ1-1; TRBD1 is a possible D gene (6 bases). CDR1 is MDHEN, CDR2 SYDVKM, per germline. This CDR3 has 20 amino acids. Trimming removed 6 bases from V and 5 bases from J, with 34 bases in between. The CDR3 reads CASSPKRRDTRGPKVTEAFF. CDR3 DNA: TGTGCCAGCAGCCCGAAACGCCGGGACACGAGAGGCCCCAAGGTAACTGAAGCTTTCTTT.

CDR3 residues: CASSYRTGGFYEQFF. The CDR3 nucleotides are TGTGCCAGCAGTTACAGGACAGGGGGTTTTTATGAGCAGTTCTTC. This chain links TRBV6-5 with TRBJ2-1, with 10 nucleotides matching TRBD1. Germline values: CDR1 MNHEY, CDR2 SVGAGI. The CDR3 is made up of 15 amino acids. The V and J ends lost 2 bases and 8 bases, in that order; junction bases with no gene match: 6.

The chain is built from TRBV25-1 and TRBJ2-4; tentatively, D is TRBD1 (6 bases). V was trimmed by 4 bases and J by 0 bases, leaving 16 bases between them. CDR1 and CDR2 from the germline V gene are MGHDK and SYGVNS. The CDR3 contains 17 residues. The CDR3 loop is CASSGNTGILAKNIQYF. For the CDR3, the DNA is TGTGCCAGCAGTGGAAATACAGGGATTCTAGCCAAAAACATTCAGTACTTC.

V gene TRBV10-3 combines with J gene TRBJ2-7; 8 bases fit TRBD1. The V gene's germline CDR1 is ENHRY and CDR2 SYGVKD. With 6 bases clipped from V and 7 bases from J, the junction kept 5 bases outside the gene matches. The CDR3 length is 12 residues. The CDR3 bases are TGTGCCATCAGCCCAGGGGGCGAGGAGCAGTACTTC. Translating gives CAISPGGEEQYF.

This CDR3 reads CASSRDRPPDTQYF. The CDR3 nucleotides are TGTGCCAGCAGCCGGGACAGACCTCCGGATACGCAGTATTTT. This chain links TRBV6-2 or TRBV6-3 with TRBJ2-3, with 7 bases that match TRBD1. Germline assignment: CDR1 MNHEY and CDR2 SVGEGT. V dropped 6 bases and J dropped 6; count of bases not matched to a gene: 9. The CDR3 covers 14 residues.

The chain couples TRBV28 to TRBJ2-1; D may be TRBD2 (5 bases). Trimming cost V 7 bases and J 0 bases, with 16 bases left between them. The CDR3 extends over 16 amino acids. Per germline, CDR1 MDHEN and CDR2 SYDVKM. The CDR3 loop reads CASKEEKISSYNEQFF. The DNA for the CDR3 is TGTGCCAGCAAGGAGGAGAAGATTAGCTCCTACAATGAGCAGTTCTTC.

V is TRBV6-4 and J is TRBJ1-1, with no clear D. The CDR3 is 14 amino acids. The germline V and J ends were trimmed by 4 bases and 6 bases, with 15 bases remaining between them. Germline V CDR1 and CDR2: MRHNA, SNTAGT. The CDR3 DNA follows: TGTGCCAGCAGTGCCGAGGGAAAAACCGCTGAAGCTTTCTTT. Its protein is CASSAEGKTAEAFF.

The chain combines TRBV11-2 with TRBJ2-1; possible D gene TRBD2, 6 bases. Germline lookup yields CDR1 SGHAT and CDR2 FQNNGV. V lost 5 bases to trimming and J lost 2 bases, with 16 bases between them. There are 16 residues in the CDR3. Here the CDR3 DNA reads TGTGCCAGCAGCCCTGGTTGGGGCGGGGCCTACAATGAGCAGTTCTTC. Translation gives CASSPGWGGAYNEQFF.

The V and J genes are TRBV18 and TRBJ1-2; possibly TRBD1 for D (5 bases). Germline assignment: CDR1 KGHSH and CDR2 LQKENI. With 5 bases removed from V and 4 bases from J, the gap between germline ends came to 11 bases. This CDR3 has 13 amino acids. The CDR3, as DNA: TGTGCCAGCTCAGAAGGGGAACGCTATGGCTACACCTTC. It specifies CASSEGERYGYTF.